The 22 T cell receptor beta chains given below trace back to one sample, sequenced in a study of shared clonotypes between healthy human individuals. Using immunoSEQ multiplex PCR, the repertoire was profiled, and TCRdb retains in-frame clones only, with some absent. The sample carries some 900,000 clones, approximately 80% recorded once. Sequenced material: memory CD4+ T cells sorted from blood. Stated subset: CD45RA-negative fraction. Receptors were obtained from a man between 18 and 35 years old in good health.

The CDR3 protein is CASSPPSFRSTDTQYF. CDR3 in DNA: TGTGCCAGCTCACCACCATCTTTCAGGAGCACAGATACGCAGTATTTT. The V call is TRBV18, the J call TRBJ2-3; D gene uncertain. Germline CDR1 KGHSH, CDR2 LQKENI. The CDR3 runs to 16 residues. V lost 0 bases and J lost 0, with 10 bases in between.

The rearrangement uses TRBV29-1 and TRBJ2-3; possible D gene TRBD2, 6 bases. Trimming took 4 bases from V and 0 from J, leaving 17 bases between them. Looked up from germline, CDR1 is SQVTM and CDR2 is ANQGSEA. This CDR3 region has 16 residues. The CDR3 reads CSVGGTSKGSTDTQYF. The CDR3 DNA reads TGCAGCGTTGGTGGGACTTCAAAGGGTAGCACAGATACGCAGTATTTT.

The genes are TRBV6-5 and TRBJ1-2; D gene unclear. V lost 8 bases and J lost 4, with 17 bases in between. Per germline, CDR1 MNHEY and CDR2 SVGAGI. This CDR3 is built from 14 residues. CDR3 nucleotides: TGTGCCAGCCGCCTCGGACCTATGGCCTATGGCTACACCTTC. Translating it yields CASRLGPMAYGYTF.

This chain links TRBV5-6 with TRBJ1-2, with D unresolved. The CDR3 totals 16 residues. V shed 5 bases and J shed 7 bases, with 24 bases lying between them. Germline CDR1 and CDR2: SGHDT and YYEEEE. This CDR3 reads CASSMWASPKSSGYTF. The CDR3 nucleotides are TGTGCCAGCAGTATGTGGGCCTCCCCAAAGTCGAGTGGCTACACCTTC. Full variable domain (missing parts from reference TRBV5-6 and TRBJ1-2): DAGVTQSPTHLIKTRGQQVTLRCSPKSGHDTVSWYQQALGQGPQFIFQYYEEEERQRGNFPDRFSGHQFPNYSSELNVNALLLGDSALYLCASSMWASPKSSGYTFGSGTRLTVV.

This clone has a count of ten or more. The V and J genes are TRBV4-3 and TRBJ2-2; D not resolved. CDR3 size: 16 residues. From germline, CDR1 is LGHNA and CDR2 YSLEER. The ends were cut back, 4 bases at V and 0 bases at J, with 12 bases in the middle. The CDR3 DNA follows: TGCGCCAGCAGCCGCCGCAGAGAAACGAACACCGGGGAGCTGTTTTTT. As protein: CASSRRRETNTGELFF.

This clone was counted a single time. The chain combines TRBV5-1 with TRBJ2-3, with D possibly matching TRBD2 (5 bases). CDR1 SGHRS and CDR2 YFSETQ come from the germline V gene. This CDR3 contains 14 residues. V shed 0 bases and J shed 7 bases, with 12 bases lying between them. The CDR3 bases are TGCGCCAGCAGCTTGGGACTACCATCGAATACGCAGTATTTT. Its translation: CASSLGLPSNTQYF.

CDR3 residues: CASTSTGADAYGYTF. The CDR3 coding sequence is TGTGCCAGCACCTCGACAGGGGCTGACGCGTATGGCTACACCTTC. The V call is TRBV18, the J call TRBJ1-2; TRBD1 agrees at 8 bases. The CDR3 is made up of 15 amino acids. The junction had 13 bases not matched to a gene; V was cut back by 8 bases and J by 5 bases. Germline V lookup: CDR1 KGHSH, CDR2 LQKENI. The full variable domain, rest sourced from reference TRBV18 and TRBJ1-2, is NAGVMQNPRHLVRRRGQEARLRCSPMKGHSHVYWYRQLPEEGLKFMVYLQKENIIDESGMPKERFSAEFPKEGPSILRIQQVVRGDSAAYFCASTSTGADAYGYTFGSGTRLTVV.

The chain recombines TRBV10-3 with TRBJ2-7; 15 bases map to TRBD2. CDR3 length: 18 residues. Germline lookup yields CDR1 ENHRY and CDR2 SYGVKD. After removal of 6 bases from V and 5 bases from J, the junction contained 14 bases not matched to a gene. The CDR3 loop is CAIRAGLAGGPSFHEQYF. CDR3 DNA sequence: TGTGCCATCAGGGCTGGACTAGCGGGAGGGCCCTCGTTCCACGAGCAGTACTTC.

This chain connects TRBV29-1 to TRBJ1-2; 7 nucleotides agree with TRBD1. From germline, CDR1 is SQVTM and CDR2 ANQGSEA. The CDR3 runs 13 residues. Trimming took 6 bases from V and 7 from J; bases not matched to a gene: 11. Written as DNA, the CDR3 is TGCAGCGTCAATCTCGACAGGGCTGGTGGCTACACCTTC. Its protein is CSVNLDRAGGYTF.

This clone has a count of ten or more. The sample has other DNA sequences that encode this CDR3 too. The chain joins TRBV25-1 to TRBJ2-7; D possibly corresponds to TRBD1 (6 bases). V was trimmed by 5 bases and J by 6 bases, leaving 8 bases between them. The CDR3 loop spans 11 amino acids. Germline V CDR1 and CDR2: MGHDK, SYGVNS. The CDR3 DNA follows: TGTGCCAGCAGTAGGGGGTTCGAGCAGTACTTC. Translating it yields CASSRGFEQYF.

The CDR3 spells CASSLLGTGAYEQYF. In nucleotides, the CDR3 is TGCGCCAGCAGCCTCTTGGGGACAGGGGCCTACGAGCAGTACTTC. V is TRBV4-1 and J is TRBJ2-7; TRBD1 agrees at 10 bases. The V segment lost 4 bases and the J segment 2 bases; nucleotides outside the gene matches: 5. Per the germline V gene, CDR1 is MGHRA and CDR2 is YSYEKL. CDR3 length equals 15 residues.

The chain uses TRBV6-1 and TRBJ2-3; D perhaps matches TRBD1 (5 bases). Germline V gene data show CDR1 as MNHNS and CDR2 as SASEGT. CDR3 length: 15 residues. The ends were cut back, 4 bases at V and 1 base at J, with 12 bases in the middle. CDR3 DNA sequence: TGTGCCAGCAGTGCCCAGGGCGCGGGCACAGATACGCAGTATTTT. The encoded protein is CASSAQGAGTDTQYF.

The V call is TRBV7-2, the J call TRBJ1-2; 9 bases are shared with TRBD1. The CDR3 sequence is 14 residues long. Germline CDR1 is SGHTA and CDR2 is FQGNSA. V trimming: 5 bases; J trimming: 8 bases; junction bases outside the gene matches: 9. The CDR3 DNA reads as TGTGCCAGCAGCCCCTATGGGGACAGGGTGGGCTACACCTTC. This sequence encodes CASSPYGDRVGYTF.

The V and J genes are TRBV27 and TRBJ2-5, with 10 bases aligning to TRBD2. Germline lookup yields CDR1 MNHEY and CDR2 SMNVEV (reference sequence). CDR3 length equals 14 residues. The ends lost 4 bases at V and 6 bases at J; junction bases unmatched: 5. Here the CDR3 DNA reads TGTGCCAGCAGTTCTAGCGGGAGTACACAGACCCAGTACTTC. Translating it yields CASSSSGSTQTQYF.

The V gene is TRBV28, the J gene TRBJ1-1, with 11 positions matching TRBD1. Germline V gives CDR1 MDHEN, CDR2 SYDVKM. The J segment lost 5 bases and the V segment lost 5 bases, leaving 10 bases of the junction unmatched. This CDR3 is built from 16 residues. CDR3 protein: CASSSYSGTGGTEAFF. CDR3 sequence (DNA): TGTGCCAGCAGTAGTTACTCCGGGACAGGGGGTACTGAAGCTTTCTTT. Using reference TRBV28 and TRBJ1-1 for the parts outside the CDR3, the full variable domain is DVKVTQSSRYLVKRTGEKVFLECVQDMDHENMFWYRQDPGLGLRLIYFSYDVKMKEKGDIPEGYSVSREKKERFSLILESASTNQTSMYLCASSSYSGTGGTEAFFGQGTRLTVV.

J is TRBJ1-2 and V is TRBV7-9, with D possibly TRBD1 on 6 matching bases. The CDR3 is 14 residues long. From germline, CDR1 is SEHNR and CDR2 FQNEAQ (reference sequence). Trimming took off 7 bases at V and 4 bases at J, with 16 bases between the two ends. This CDR3 reads CASTPGEMGYGYTF. CDR3 DNA: TGTGCCAGCACCCCAGGGGAGATGGGCTATGGCTACACCTTC.

As concerns this clone: The same CDR3 can be traced to other DNA sequences in this sample. The rearrangement joins TRBV28 to TRBJ1-2; D might be TRBD1 (6 bases). CDR3 length: 14 amino acids. V lost 3 bases to trimming and J lost 2 bases, with 10 bases between them. The germline V gene has CDR1 MDHEN and CDR2 SYDVKM. CDR3 amino acids: CASSFTTGNYGYTF. The DNA of the CDR3 is TGTGCCAGCAGTTTCACAACAGGGAACTATGGCTACACCTTC.

This chain links TRBV7-8 with TRBJ2-7; 9 bases map to TRBD2. The CDR3 covers 15 residues. J lost 5 bases, V lost 1 base, and 6 bases had no gene match. Germline V CDR1 and CDR2: SGHVS, FQNEAQ. CDR3 in DNA: TGTGCCAGCAGCTTAGGCGGGAGGGCCGAGAACGAGCAGTACTTC. This codes for CASSLGGRAENEQYF.

This chain connects TRBV6-1 to TRBJ2-1; 9 bases are shared with TRBD2. The germline V gene has CDR1 MNHNS and CDR2 SASEGT. Losses at the gene ends were 3 bases for V and 9 bases for J; bases not matched to a gene: 9. CDR3 size: 15 residues. The CDR3, as DNA: TGTGCCAGCAGTGATGGCGGGGGGGCAAGAAGTGAGCAGTTCTTC. It encodes CASSDGGGARSEQFF.

The chain carries TRBV18 and TRBJ1-6; no reliable D call. The CDR3 sequence is 14 residues long. CDR1 and CDR2 from the germline V gene are KGHSH and LQKENI. Trimming shortened V by 6 bases and J by 6 bases, and 12 bases separated the two germline ends. The CDR3 nucleotides read TGTGCCAGCTCTTCGGGGAGCGCTAATTCACCCCTCCACTTT. Its protein is CASSSGSANSPLHF.

The rearrangement uses TRBV20-1 and TRBJ2-1; D call uncertain. Looked up from germline, CDR1 is DFQATT and CDR2 is SNEGSKA (reference sequence). The length of the CDR3 is 11 residues. V lost 2 bases and J 8 bases, leaving 7 bases between the germline ends. The DNA for the CDR3 is TGCAGTGCTAGAATTTTTGATGAGCAGTTCTTC. Translation: CSARIFDEQFF.

The CDR3 spells CASSEWSGTGELFF. DNA for the CDR3: TGTGCCAGCAGTGAATGGTCGGGCACCGGGGAGCTGTTTTTT. The J gene is TRBJ2-2, the V gene TRBV25-1; the D is unclear. Trimming removed 1 base at V and 4 bases at J, with 7 bases between. The length of the CDR3 is 14 residues. Germline V lookup: CDR1 MGHDK, CDR2 SYGVNS.